This TCR beta chain was recovered during a study of OX40 agonist ivuxolimab in advanced cancers. Study as a whole: Ivuxolimab is a fully human IgG2 antibody that activates OX40 (CD134). Checkpoint inhibitors had been given previously to about 38% of patients. In three patients, partial responses were observed, one with hepatocellular carcinoma and two with cutaneous melanoma. General study findings and limits: CD4+ and CD8+ T cells in blood underwent clonal expansion by week 6 at 0.1 to 3.0 mg/kg.

The CDR3 loop spans 16 amino acids. Trimming at V came to 2 bases and at J to 2 bases, leaving 4 bases not matched to a gene. Germline-derived CDR1 and CDR2 are SGHTA and FQGTGA. Turning to this clone: Its antigen remains unidentified.

The method was immunoSEQ multiplex PCR; TCRdb's version includes in-frame clones alone and lacks a portion of them. The sample lists roughly 79,000 clones; more than 80% were seen once. The TCR comes from an adult with an advanced solid tumor such as melanoma, head and neck, liver or kidney cancer. The chain joins TRBV7-3 to TRBJ2-2; TRBD1 matches at 8 bases. The material was CD4+ or CD8+ T cells sorted from blood, obtained in a trial of the OX40 agonist ivuxolimab. CDR3 loop: CASSLYGQGNTGELFF. CDR3 nucleotides: TGTGCCAGCAGCTTATACGGACAGGGTAACACCGGGGAGCTGTTTTTT.